The clone carrying this T cell receptor (beta chain) was seen many times. The data originate from a study of blood T cell repertoires in COVID-19. Study-level background: The United States, Italy and Spain provided the acute and convalescent COVID-19 samples. PBMCs, B-cell-depleted T cells, or T cells were the source of the cDNA or gDNA that made up the material.

In the study's own analysis: Using reference gene primer amplification, nucleated cell counts were estimated. Profiled with immunoSEQ multiplex PCR; TCRdb holds only in-frame clones, not every one. V and J calls and clone size are copied from that table; D and trimming were computed from the DNA. The sample holds fewer than 200,000 clones; around 79% are singletons and the top ten take 26%. This TCR was recovered from a woman between 65 and 79 years old with acute or convalescent COVID-19. Input material: peripheral blood.

CDR3 sequence (DNA): TGCGCCAGCAGCATAAACAGCAACTCCTTCAGCGAGCAGTACTTC. Protein: CASSINSNSFSEQYF. The chain has TRBV4-1 and TRBJ2-7, with no clear D. Trimming took 5 bases from V and 6 from J, leaving 20 bases between them. This CDR3 is built from 15 residues. Germline CDR1 reads MGHRA; CDR2 reads YSYEKL.